Sequencing of this T cell receptor (beta chain) was carried out in a study of T cell responses to AZD1222 COVID-19 vaccine. Clones were read by immunoSEQ multiplex PCR, and TCRdb kept only the in-frame ones, dropping some. Among about 170,000 clones listed, around 85% were seen once. General observations from the study: Per reports, nearly half of all spike-specific TCRs target regions that are unmutated in variants. Baseline antibody screening turned up just a handful of seropositive AZD1222 recipients. Repertoires were collected only later (after the peak T cell response had occurred).

This CDR3 spans 15 amino acids. The germline gives CDR1 MNHEY, CDR2 SMNVEV (reference sequence). Analyses pooled second doses at about 4 or about 12 weeks. About this clone: Its antigen is not identified. A junction end diverges from the germline sequence, so it may reflect a read error.

J is TRBJ2-3 and V is TRBV27; 9 bases line up with TRBD1. The receptor's source is an adult who received the AZD1222 COVID-19 vaccine. Source: peripheral blood, taken 28 days after the second AZD1222 dose. CDR3 nucleotide sequence: TGTGCCAGCAGCTTATGGACAGGGGGCACAGATACGCAGTATTTT. It is translated as CASSLWTGGTDTQYF.